The 32 T cell receptor beta chains in this list originate from one sample, sequenced in a study of blood T cell repertoires in COVID-19. Generated by immunoSEQ multiplex PCR, the TCRdb table keeps only in-frame clones and is missing some. Found here are 200,000 to 250,000 clones, about nine tenths of them singletons; the top ten hold around 2.6%. Input material: PBMCs or T cells enriched from blood (not recorded which). All receptors come from a woman aged 25 to 45 with acute COVID-19.

This chain uses TRBV5-1 with TRBJ1-1; TRBD1 matches 7 bases. There are 15 residues in the CDR3. Germline lookup yields CDR1 SGHRS and CDR2 YFSETQ. The J segment lost 4 bases and the V segment lost 3 bases, leaving 9 bases of the junction unmatched. This chain's CDR3 is CASSSLTGIGTEAFF. CDR3 bases: TGCGCCAGCAGCTCGCTGACAGGGATCGGCACTGAAGCTTTCTTT.

The chain links TRBV5-1 to TRBJ1-6, with no clear D. V shed 0 bases and J shed 0 bases, with 7 bases lying between them. CDR3 size: 16 residues. Germline CDR1 reads SGHRS; CDR2 reads YFSETQ. CDR3 coding DNA: TGCGCCAGCAGCTTGGCCGAGAGCTCCTATAATTCACCCCTCCACTTT. It specifies CASSLAESSYNSPLHF.

The V call is TRBV11-3, the J call TRBJ2-7; 7 positions match TRBD1. The CDR3 is 14 residues long. The germline CDR1 and CDR2 sequences are SGHNT and YENEEA. The junction had 7 bases not matched to a gene; V was cut back by 5 bases and J by 3 bases. CDR3 sequence reads: CASSPGQKNYEQYF. The CDR3 bases are TGTGCCAGCAGCCCGGGACAGAAAAACTACGAGCAGTACTTC.

In this sample, this clone turned up a few times. This chain connects TRBV5-1 to TRBJ1-1; D remains ambiguous. Germline V CDR1 and CDR2: SGHRS, YFSETQ. The CDR3 runs to 13 residues. The V end lost 6 bases, the J end lost 2 bases, and 11 bases lay between the germline ends. The CDR3 reads CASNRGGNTEAFF. In nucleotides, the CDR3 is TGCGCCAGCAACCGGGGAGGAAACACTGAAGCTTTCTTT.

The chain joins TRBV9 to TRBJ1-4, with 10 bases that match TRBD1. CDR3 length: 15 residues. Germline assignment: CDR1 SGDLS and CDR2 YYNGEE. Trimming at V came to 0 bases and at J to 7 bases, leaving 3 bases not matched to a gene. The chain's CDR3 is CASSVEGQGTEKLFF. CDR3 in DNA: TGTGCCAGCAGCGTAGAGGGACAGGGGACTGAAAAACTGTTTTTT. Looking up the rest from reference TRBV9 and TRBJ1-4 gives the full variable domain: DSGVTQTPKHLITATGQRVTLRCSPRSGDLSVYWYQQSLDQGLQFLIQYYNGEERAKGNILERFSAQQFPDLHSELNLSSLELGDSALYFCASSVEGQGTEKLFFGSGTQLSVL.

The chain couples TRBV1 to TRBJ2-7; whether TRBD2, the table's D call, matches the DNA was not checked. TRBV1 is deemed a pseudogene. This CDR3 region has 15 residues. CDR3 sequence: CTSSQIGGSSYEQYF. In DNA form, the CDR3 reads TGCACCAGCAGCCAGATTGGCGGGAGCTCCTACGAGCAGTACTTC.

The chain joins TRBV9 to TRBJ1-1; 9 positions match TRBD1. Germline V gene sequence: CDR1 SGDLS, CDR2 YYNGEE. CDR3 length equals 16 residues. Trimming at V came to 0 bases and at J to 5 bases, leaving 8 bases not matched to a gene. The CDR3 region is CASSVEGQGSGTEAFF. CDR3 nucleotides: TGTGCCAGCAGCGTAGAGGGACAGGGAAGTGGGACTGAAGCTTTCTTT.

The V and J genes are TRBV6-5 and TRBJ1-3; TRBD1 might be the D (5 bases). The germline V and J ends were trimmed by 8 bases and 2 bases, with 10 bases remaining between them. This CDR3 comprises 13 residues. Germline loops: CDR1 MNHEY, CDR2 SVGAGI. Here the CDR3 reads CASGGGPGNTIYF. In DNA, the CDR3 is TGTGCCAGCGGGGGAGGGCCTGGAAACACCATATATTTT.

This chain uses TRBV11-2 with TRBJ2-1, with D possibly TRBD2 on 5 matching bases. CDR1 is SGHAT, CDR2 FQNNGV, per germline. Trimming removed 5 bases from V and 2 bases from J, with 25 bases in between. The CDR3 runs 19 residues. CDR3 residues: CASSQAPTVREKPYNEQFF. The CDR3 nucleotides read TGTGCCAGCAGCCAGGCCCCGACCGTGAGGGAGAAGCCCTACAATGAGCAGTTCTTC.

V and J are TRBV7-6 and TRBJ1-5; D not resolved. This CDR3 is built from 13 residues. Trimming removed 1 base at V and 6 bases at J, with 7 bases between. Germline CDR1 reads SGHVS; CDR2 reads FNYEAQ. In nucleotides, the CDR3 is TGTGCCAGCAGCTTAGGGCGGAGTCAGCCCCAGCATTTT. This encodes CASSLGRSQPQHF.

The V gene is TRBV7-9, the J gene TRBJ2-6, with D maybe TRBD2 (5 bases). Looked up from germline, CDR1 is SEHNR and CDR2 is FQNEAQ (reference sequence). This CDR3 is built from 19 residues. V was clipped by 2 bases and J by 0 bases, with 17 bases between them. The CDR3 nucleotides read TGTGCCAGCAGCTTATTCCCATTATCGGGGTCCTCTGGGGCCAACGTCCTGACTTTC. Residues: CASSLFPLSGSSGANVLTF.

This clone was recorded once. CDR3 sequence (DNA): TGTGCCAGCAGACCCGCCTTGACATCTTCTTTTTCACCCCTCCACTTT. Amino acids: CASRPALTSSFSPLHF. The genes are TRBV7-6 and TRBJ1-6; D is unclear. V was pared by 6 bases and J by 9 bases, with 21 bases between. The germline CDR1 and CDR2 sequences are SGHVS and FNYEAQ. The CDR3 is made up of 16 amino acids.

The chain employs TRBV7-2 and TRBJ2-4; possible D gene TRBD2, 6 bases. The CDR3 extends over 14 amino acids. CDR1 is SGHTA and CDR2 is FQGNSA in the germline V gene. The V end lost 3 bases, the J end lost 2 bases, and 8 bases lay between the germline ends. DNA of the CDR3: TGTGCCAGCAGCTTCCGGGAGTCCAAAAACATTCAGTACTTC. The encoded protein is CASSFRESKNIQYF.

J is TRBJ2-3 and V is TRBV3-1 (or the pseudogene TRBV3-2); 11 bases are a match to TRBD2. V trimming: 4 bases; J trimming: 2 bases; junction bases outside the gene matches: 11. The V gene's germline CDR1 is LGHDT and CDR2 YNNKEL (reference sequence). The CDR3 is 18 amino acids. The CDR3 coding sequence is TGTGCCAGCAGCCTTACTAGCGGGGGACACCAACTCACAGATACGCAGTATTTT. As protein: CASSLTSGGHQLTDTQYF.

The CDR3 is CASSVGSSYNSPLHF. The DNA of the CDR3 is TGTGCCAGCAGCGTAGGGAGCTCCTATAATTCACCCCTCCACTTT. The gene calls are TRBV9 and TRBJ1-6; D uncertain. Trimming pared 0 bases from V and 0 bases from J, leaving 4 bases between. Germline V CDR1 and CDR2: SGDLS, YYNGEE. The CDR3 runs to 15 residues.

J is TRBJ2-7 and V is TRBV6-5, with TRBD2 matching 7 bases. The CDR3 is 13 amino acids. Unmatched junction bases numbered 5, after V lost 7 bases and J lost 2 bases. Germline values: CDR1 MNHEY, CDR2 SVGAGI. The chain's CDR3 is CASIERGAYEQYF. The DNA of the CDR3 is TGTGCCAGCATCGAGCGGGGAGCCTACGAGCAGTACTTC.

The V gene is TRBV5-1, the J gene TRBJ2-3; 8 positions agree with TRBD2. The CDR3 contains 14 residues. Per the germline V gene, CDR1 is SGHRS and CDR2 is YFSETQ. With 6 bases clipped from V and 1 base from J, the junction kept 4 bases outside the gene matches. The CDR3 DNA reads as TGCGCCAGCAACGCGGGAGGAGGCACAGATACGCAGTATTTT. It specifies CASNAGGGTDTQYF. The whole variable domain, filled in from reference TRBV5-1 and TRBJ2-3, reads KAGVTQTPRYLIKTRGQQVTLSCSPISGHRSVSWYQQTPGQGLQFLFEYFSETQRNKGNFPGRFSGRQFSNSRSEMNVSTLELGDSALYLCASNAGGGTDTQYFGPGTRLTVL.

This clone has just one count. V usage is TRBV7-9 and J usage is TRBJ1-1; the match to TRBD1 covers 9 bases. The germline V gene has CDR1 SEHNR and CDR2 FQNEAQ (reference sequence). Trimming cost V 6 bases and J 3 bases; bases outside gene matches: 17. This CDR3 has 18 residues. The chain's CDR3 is CASRPTFRDRVGDTEAFF. Written as DNA, the CDR3 is TGTGCCAGCAGACCCACCTTCCGGGACAGGGTGGGGGACACTGAAGCTTTCTTT. Complete variable domain (other parts from reference TRBV7-9 and TRBJ1-1): DTGVSQNPRHKITKRGQNVTFRCDPISEHNRLYWYRQTLGQGPEFLTYFQNEAQLEKSRLLSDRFSAERPKGSFSTLEIQRTEQGDSAMYLCASRPTFRDRVGDTEAFFGQGTRLTVV.

This clone was found once. The rearrangement uses TRBV2 and TRBJ2-3; TRBD2 aligns across 7 bases. The V segment lost 3 bases and the J segment 5 bases; nucleotides outside the gene matches: 11. CDR3 length: 16 residues. Per germline, CDR1 SNHLY and CDR2 FYNNEI. The CDR3 sequence is CASSDETSKMEDTQYF. CDR3 nucleotide sequence: TGTGCCAGCAGTGACGAGACTAGCAAGATGGAAGATACGCAGTATTTT.

Here the CDR3 DNA reads TGTGCCAGCAGCGTAGACTCTGGACAGGGGGAAGGCTACACCTTC. Its translation is CASSVDSGQGEGYTF. The chain recombines TRBV9 with TRBJ1-2, with 10 positions matching TRBD1. The junction had 7 bases not matched to a gene; V was cut back by 0 bases and J by 8 bases. Germline CDR1 SGDLS, CDR2 YYNGEE. The CDR3 covers 15 residues. The full variable domain, rest sourced from reference TRBV9 and TRBJ1-2, is DSGVTQTPKHLITATGQRVTLRCSPRSGDLSVYWYQQSLDQGLQFLIQYYNGEERAKGNILERFSAQQFPDLHSELNLSSLELGDSALYFCASSVDSGQGEGYTFGSGTRLTVV.

The V gene is TRBV7-8, the J gene TRBJ2-7, with a possible D match to TRBD2 (5 bases). Trimming cost V 3 bases and J 2 bases, with 23 bases left between them. This CDR3 is built from 18 residues. CDR1 SGHVS and CDR2 FQNEAQ come from the germline V gene. This CDR3 is CASSFLGGHLDLTYEQYF. Here the CDR3 DNA reads TGTGCCAGCAGCTTTCTCGGAGGTCACTTGGACCTCACCTACGAGCAGTACTTC.

This sequence joins TRBV6-6 and TRBJ1-2, with 7 bases matching TRBD1. Germline CDR1 reads MNHNY; CDR2 reads SVGAGI (reference sequence). This CDR3 has 13 residues. V shed 5 bases, J shed 8 bases, and the junction held 8 bases outside the gene matches. CDR3 sequence (DNA): TGTGCCAGCAGTAAACCCCAAGGGGGCGGCTACACCTTC. This codes for CASSKPQGGGYTF.

The chain employs TRBV5-1 and TRBJ2-1; 7 nucleotides agree with TRBD2. CDR1 and CDR2 from the germline V gene are SGHRS and YFSETQ. The CDR3 consists of 15 residues. V was pared by 5 bases and J by 6 bases, with 11 bases of the junction left unmatched. The CDR3 here is CASSLGDYRSNEQFF. CDR3 bases: TGCGCCAGCAGTTTAGGGGACTATAGGTCCAATGAGCAGTTCTTC.

This chain uses TRBV19 with TRBJ2-5; 15 bases align to TRBD2. Trimming at V came to 5 bases and at J to 2 bases, leaving 6 bases not matched to a gene. In germline, CDR1 is LNHDA, CDR2 SQIVND (reference sequence). The CDR3 totals 17 residues. The CDR3 nucleotides are TGTGCCAGTAGTTTCGGACTAGCGGGGGGGGCACAAGAGACCCAGTACTTC. Translating it yields CASSFGLAGGAQETQYF.

This clone was recorded once. V is TRBV5-1 and J is TRBJ2-1; maybe TRBD2 (5 bases). V lost 3 bases to trimming and J lost 6 bases, with 13 bases between them. This CDR3 spans 14 amino acids. CDR1 and CDR2 from the germline V gene are SGHRS and YFSETQ. The CDR3 here is CASSSSGVFNEQFF. The CDR3 region has the DNA TGCGCCAGCAGCTCTTCCGGGGTTTTCAATGAGCAGTTCTTC.

This clone was recorded only once. The chain carries TRBV7-9 and TRBJ1-4, with TRBD1 matching over 7 bases. The CDR3 spans 17 residues. The V gene's germline CDR1 is SEHNR and CDR2 FQNEAQ (reference sequence). V gave up 3 bases and J gave up 1 base; unmatched junction bases: 8. The CDR3 bases are TGTGCCAGCAGCTTGACACAGGGGATAGAAACTAATGAAAAACTGTTTTTT. It is translated as CASSLTQGIETNEKLFF.

The rearrangement uses TRBV7-9 and TRBJ2-5; tentative D call: TRBD2 (5 bases). The germline CDR1 and CDR2 sequences are SEHNR and FQNEAQ (reference sequence). CDR3 length: 14 amino acids. The V end lost 1 base, the J end lost 1 base, and 7 bases lay between the germline ends. CDR3 DNA sequence: TGTGCCAGCAGCTTAGTTACTAGCCAAGAGACCCAGTACTTC. Protein: CASSLVTSQETQYF.

The V call is TRBV21-1, the J call TRBJ2-2; the tabulated D call, TRBD2, remains unverified against the DNA. TRBV21-1 is a listed pseudogene. This CDR3 has 14 residues. The CDR3 is CASSRASTRRGAVF. In nucleotides, the CDR3 is TGTGCCAGCAGTCGAGCGTCCACCCGCCGGGGAGCTGTTTTT.

V and J are TRBV19 and TRBJ1-2, with TRBD1 matching over 8 bases. The CDR3 contains 17 residues. The V segment lost 7 bases and the J segment 0 bases; nucleotides outside the gene matches: 13. Germline V gene sequence: CDR1 LNHDA, CDR2 SQIVND (reference sequence). This chain's CDR3 is CASIFGQGDSSNYGYTF. Written as DNA, the CDR3 is TGTGCCAGTATCTTCGGACAGGGAGATTCCTCTAACTATGGCTACACCTTC.

To note about this clone: Other nucleotide sequences from this sample produce the same CDR3. The chain has TRBV19 and TRBJ2-5, with 10 bases aligning to TRBD1. V gave up 6 bases and J gave up 4 bases; unmatched junction bases: 2. This CDR3 has 13 residues. CDR1 LNHDA and CDR2 SQIVND come from the germline V gene (reference sequence). The CDR3 DNA follows: TGTGCCAGTAGGGACAGGGGGAGAGAGACCCAGTACTTC. Protein sequence: CASRDRGRETQYF.

The V gene is TRBV6-1, the J gene TRBJ2-7; TRBD1 agrees at 8 bases. The CDR3 is 18 amino acids. Germline-derived CDR1 and CDR2 are MNHNS and SASEGT. J gave up 2 bases and V 2 bases, and 14 bases lay outside the gene matches. CDR3 in amino acids: CASSENYGTWGQAYEQYF. In nucleotides, the CDR3 is TGTGCCAGCAGTGAAAATTACGGAACGTGGGGACAGGCCTACGAGCAGTACTTC.

This chain connects TRBV7-9 to TRBJ2-3; the D gene is possibly TRBD1 (5 bases). Trimming took 5 bases from V and 2 from J, leaving 11 bases between them. This CDR3 contains 14 residues. CDR1 is SEHNR and CDR2 is FQNEAQ in the germline V gene (reference sequence). The CDR3 region has the DNA TGTGCCAGCAGCCCCGACAGAAACACAGATACGCAGTATTTT. Translation: CASSPDRNTDTQYF. The whole variable domain, filled in from reference TRBV7-9 and TRBJ2-3, reads DTGVSQNPRHKITKRGQNVTFRCDPISEHNRLYWYRQTLGQGPEFLTYFQNEAQLEKSRLLSDRFSAERPKGSFSTLEIQRTEQGDSAMYLCASSPDRNTDTQYFGPGTRLTVL.